The sequence of this TCR beta chain was determined in a study of T cell responses to AZD1222 COVID-19 vaccine. Overall study results and limits: Baseline seropositives among AZD1222 recipients totaled only six or seven.

Pooled together were second doses at about 4 or about 12 weeks. Method: immunoSEQ multiplex PCR; TCRdb's copy keeps in-frame clones and lacks some. Among around 190,000 clones listed, 85% to 90% were seen once. Trimming stripped 4 bases from V and 2 bases from J, with 12 bases between. Germline V gives CDR1 SGDLS, CDR2 YYNGEE. The CDR3 totals 15 residues. Turning to this clone: Its antigen is currently unknown.

The TCR sequence derives from an adult who received the AZD1222 COVID-19 vaccine. The chain combines TRBV9 with TRBJ1-4; possibly TRBD1 for D (6 bases). Material: peripheral blood, obtained 28 days after the second AZD1222 dose. In DNA, the CDR3 is TGTGCCAGCAGCCCAACAGGGATGACTAATGAAAAACTGTTTTTT. Translating gives CASSPTGMTNEKLFF.